This T cell receptor (beta chain) is from a study of CD8 T cells in ankylosing spondylitis. Study-level findings and limits: Some of the motif variants had earlier been found in reactive arthritis patients' fluid and blood. Disease-associated clones were reportedly significantly overrepresented in matched ankylosing spondylitis synovial fluid. Disease-linked clones bore a CD8+ phenotype, appearing relatively rarely in peripheral blood. It appeared that ankylosing spondylitis blood was characterized by a TCR beta motif of under ten highly homologous variants.

MiXCR, applied by TCRdb to the 5' RACE reads, yields one record per CDR3 protein. The data show roughly 64,000 distinct CDR3 sequences, with roughly 6.2% seen just once and roughly 5% held by the top ten. The ends lost 1 base at V and 4 bases at J; junction bases unmatched: 10. This CDR3 has 17 residues. CDR1 and CDR2 (germline): SEHNR, FQNEAQ (reference sequence). This clonotype was recorded at least ten times. Antigen: not known. The source of this sequence is a male donor with ankylosing spondylitis. The sample comprised synovial fluid, either unsorted or a sorted T cell fraction (not recorded which). This sequence joins TRBV7-9 and TRBJ2-3, with TRBD2 identical over 8 bases. The CDR3 DNA reads as TGTGCCAGCAGCTTAGATGTGAGAGCGGGAGAATCAGATACGCAGTATTTT. Residues: CASSLDVRAGESDTQYF.